One sample yielded the 23 T cell receptor beta chains listed below, sequenced in a study of cytomegalovirus exposure and HLA in healthy donors. PCR amplification relied on 60 Vbeta primers (plus 13 Jbeta primers). Clones were sequenced by immunoSEQ multiplex PCR, and TCRdb holds only the in-frame ones, with some missing. The sample yields roughly 120,000 clones, around 80% seen once. The sequenced sample was PBMCs. Receptors originate from a female donor in good health and CMV-seropositive.

The V call is TRBV2, the J call TRBJ1-2, with 7 positions matching TRBD1. There are 18 residues in the CDR3. J was trimmed by 4 bases and V by 4 bases; bases with no gene match: 18. CDR1 and CDR2 (germline): SNHLY, FYNNEI. CDR3 amino acids: CASSVSGGGGQAVYGYTF. CDR3 sequence (DNA): TGTGCCAGCAGTGTATCCGGTGGGGGCGGACAGGCCGTCTATGGCTACACCTTC.

J is TRBJ1-4 and V is TRBV7-2, with D unresolved. V dropped 5 bases and J dropped 11 bases, with 12 bases sitting between them. Germline lookup yields CDR1 SGHTA and CDR2 FQGNSA. CDR3 size: 12 residues. CDR3 sequence: CASSPRRQKLFF. CDR3 sequence (DNA): TGTGCCAGCAGCCCGCGGAGGCAGAAACTGTTTTTT.

The chain employs TRBV2 and TRBJ2-2; weak D call: TRBD1 (6 bases). The CDR3 has 14 residues. The germline V gene encodes CDR1 SNHLY and CDR2 FYNNEI. Deletions cut 6 bases from V and 1 base from J, with 9 bases between. The CDR3 nucleotides read TGTGCCAGCAGAGAGACAGGGAACACCGGGGAGCTGTTTTTT. Encoded protein: CASRETGNTGELFF.

V and J are TRBV6-6 and TRBJ1-3, with 9 bases that match TRBD1. V trimming: 5 bases; J trimming: 9 bases; junction bases outside the gene matches: 8. This CDR3 has 14 residues. Germline lookup yields CDR1 MNHNY and CDR2 SVGAGI (reference sequence). Here the CDR3 reads CASSPRDRDFTIYF. In nucleotides, the CDR3 is TGTGCCAGCAGTCCCCGGGACAGGGACTTCACCATATATTTT.

This clone appeared a few times. The chain combines TRBV28 with TRBJ1-1, with 7 bases that match TRBD1. This CDR3 is built from 15 residues. V lost 5 bases and J lost 0; bases outside the gene matches: 6. The germline V gene encodes CDR1 MDHEN and CDR2 SYDVKM. The CDR3 DNA follows: TGTGCCAGCAGTGCACAGGGGCTCATGAACACTGAAGCTTTCTTT. Translation: CASSAQGLMNTEAFF.

This sequence joins TRBV2 and TRBJ1-6; 11 positions match TRBD1. After removal of 6 bases from V and 8 bases from J, the junction contained 3 bases not matched to a gene. Germline CDR1 and CDR2: SNHLY and FYNNEI. The CDR3 loop spans 14 amino acids. The CDR3 nucleotides are TGTGCCAGCAGGGGACAGGGGGGAGATTCACCCCTCCACTTT. Protein sequence: CASRGQGGDSPLHF.

This clone was seen once. The rearrangement joins TRBV27 to TRBJ1-1, with TRBD1 as a possible D gene (5 bases). The CDR3 has 15 amino acids. V was trimmed by 2 bases and J by 1 base, leaving 11 bases between them. Germline values: CDR1 MNHEY, CDR2 SMNVEV (reference sequence). CDR3 sequence: CASSLRWGGNTEAFF. The DNA of the CDR3 is TGTGCCAGCAGTTTAAGGTGGGGGGGGAACACTGAAGCTTTCTTT.

The chain employs TRBV5-1 and TRBJ1-1; 8 positions match TRBD1. CDR3 length: 14 amino acids. Trimming took 0 bases from V and 3 from J; bases not matched to a gene: 1. Germline CDR1 SGHRS, CDR2 YFSETQ. Written as DNA, the CDR3 is TGCGCCAGCAGCTTGGCGACAGGGGACACTGAAGCTTTCTTT. Translation: CASSLATGDTEAFF.

Remarks on this clone: The identical CDR3 is also encoded by other nucleotide sequences in the sample. J is TRBJ2-7 and V is TRBV7-2; possibly TRBD2 for D (5 bases). Trimming pared 4 bases from V and 4 bases from J, leaving 8 bases between. Per the germline V gene, CDR1 is SGHTA and CDR2 is FQGNSA. The CDR3 sequence is 12 residues long. The CDR3 loop reads CASSSGVYEQYF. The CDR3 bases are TGTGCCAGCAGCTCCGGGGTATACGAGCAGTACTTC.

The chain joins TRBV2 to TRBJ2-1; tentative D call: TRBD1 (5 bases). CDR1 SNHLY and CDR2 FYNNEI come from the germline V gene. The ends were cut back, 2 bases at V and 8 bases at J, with 16 bases in the middle. This CDR3 region has 15 residues. CDR3 nucleotides: TGTGCCAGCAGTGAACAGGAAGGGGTAATCGATGAGCAGTTCTTC. The encoded protein is CASSEQEGVIDEQFF.

This sequence joins TRBV28 and TRBJ2-1; no reliable D call. Germline V gene data show CDR1 as MDHEN and CDR2 as SYDVKM. With 6 bases removed from V and 6 bases from J, the gap between germline ends came to 3 bases. The CDR3 length is 10 residues. The CDR3 sequence: CASSLNEQFF. In nucleotides, the CDR3 is TGTGCCAGCAGCCTCAATGAGCAGTTCTTC.

The V gene is TRBV5-6, the J gene TRBJ1-2; TRBD1 matches at 9 bases. Looked up from germline, CDR1 is SGHDT and CDR2 is YYEEEE. This CDR3 comprises 15 residues. The junction had 9 bases not matched to a gene; V was cut back by 4 bases and J by 5 bases. CDR3 nucleotide sequence: TGTGCCAGCAGCAGCACCGGGACAGGGTGGTATGGCTACACCTTC. Its translation is CASSSTGTGWYGYTF.

This chain uses TRBV27 with TRBJ2-7; 12 bases map to TRBD2. The J segment lost 2 bases and the V segment lost 4 bases, leaving 6 bases of the junction unmatched. CDR3 size: 16 residues. Per germline, CDR1 MNHEY and CDR2 SMNVEV (reference sequence). The CDR3 bases are TGTGCCAGCAGTTCAAGGACTAGCGGGGTTGCCTACGAGCAGTACTTC. Its translation: CASSSRTSGVAYEQYF.

The chain uses TRBV29-1 and TRBJ1-2, with TRBD1 as a possible D gene (5 bases). The CDR3 runs 16 residues. Looked up from germline, CDR1 is SQVTM and CDR2 is ANQGSEA. The V end lost 4 bases, the J end lost 0 bases, and 18 bases lay between the germline ends. The CDR3 coding sequence is TGCAGCGTTGTTCCGGCAGGGAGGGCTCCTAACTATGGCTACACCTTC. It yields the protein CSVVPAGRAPNYGYTF.

Only one count was recorded for this clone. The gene calls are TRBV4-1 and TRBJ2-1, with unresolved D. This CDR3 is built from 17 residues. From germline, CDR1 is MGHRA and CDR2 YSYEKL. Deletions cut 1 base from V and 6 bases from J, with 19 bases between. Written as DNA, the CDR3 is TGCGCCAGCAGCCAAGCGGAAAAGGCTTTAGGCGGCAATGAGCAGTTCTTC. This gives the protein CASSQAEKALGGNEQFF.

The V and J genes are TRBV6-5 and TRBJ1-5, with 7 bases lining up with TRBD1. The CDR3 runs 16 residues. Germline trimming cut 0 bases from V and 4 bases from J; bases unmatched to any gene: 6. Per the germline V gene, CDR1 is MNHEY and CDR2 is SVGAGI. This chain's CDR3 is CASSYSVDRRNQPQHF. Here the CDR3 DNA reads TGTGCCAGCAGTTACTCAGTGGACAGGCGGAATCAGCCCCAGCATTTT.

This clone has only a few counts. The rearrangement links TRBV5-1 to TRBJ2-7; the D gene is possibly TRBD2 (6 bases). The length of the CDR3 is 13 residues. The V end lost 4 bases, the J end lost 7 bases, and 15 bases lay between the germline ends. The germline V gene has CDR1 SGHRS and CDR2 YFSETQ. Here the CDR3 reads CASSIGTPGEQYF. The CDR3 DNA is TGCGCCAGCAGCATCGGGACTCCGGGGGAGCAGTACTTC.

The rearrangement uses TRBV6-5 and TRBJ1-3; 9 bases line up with TRBD1. The germline CDR1 and CDR2 sequences are MNHEY and SVGAGI. V lost 7 bases, J lost 2 bases, and 6 bases stayed unmatched. The CDR3 length is 15 residues. The CDR3 coding sequence is TGTGCCAGCACCGGGACAGGGACGCCTGGAAACACCATATATTTT. Protein sequence: CASTGTGTPGNTIYF.

The chain is built from TRBV19 and TRBJ1-5; D uncertain. Germline V gives CDR1 LNHDA, CDR2 SQIVND (reference sequence). The ends were cut back, 6 bases at V and 2 bases at J, with 14 bases in the middle. This CDR3 has 15 amino acids. DNA of the CDR3: TGTGCCAGTAGACCGGGGTTGGTCCGCAATCAGCCCCAGCATTTT. This translates into CASRPGLVRNQPQHF.

The gene calls are TRBV5-4 and TRBJ2-1, with 13 bases aligning to TRBD2. The CDR3 spans 15 residues. Trimming at V came to 1 base and at J to 7 bases, leaving 2 bases not matched to a gene. Germline CDR1 and CDR2: SGHNT and YYREEE (reference sequence). The CDR3 sequence: CASSLMTSGGNEQFF. For the CDR3, the DNA is TGTGCCAGCAGCTTGATGACTAGCGGGGGGAATGAGCAGTTCTTC.

The chain is built from TRBV5-6 and TRBJ1-2, with D possibly matching TRBD1 (5 bases). The CDR3 consists of 14 residues. The germline gives CDR1 SGHDT, CDR2 YYEEEE. Trimming left V 4 bases short and J 1 base short, with 11 bases between. CDR3 region: CASSPGGGNYGYTF. The CDR3 DNA follows: TGTGCCAGCAGCCCCGGGGGGGGTAACTATGGCTACACCTTC.

V gene TRBV9 combines with J gene TRBJ2-5, with 9 bases fitting TRBD1. This CDR3 spans 16 amino acids. Trimming removed 2 bases from V and 4 bases from J; junction bases left unmatched: 9. The V gene's germline CDR1 is SGDLS and CDR2 YYNGEE. The CDR3 bases are TGTGCCAGCAGCGTCAGGGAGGGGACAGGGCCAGAGACCCAGTACTTC. Translating it yields CASSVREGTGPETQYF.

The chain employs TRBV19 and TRBJ1-1; 9 bases agree with TRBD1. Germline V gene lookup returns CDR1 LNHDA and CDR2 SQIVND (reference sequence). This CDR3 is 15 amino acids long. The V segment lost 5 bases and the J segment 1 base; nucleotides outside the gene matches: 5. The CDR3 coding sequence is TGTGCCAGTAGTCCACGGGGACAGGGGAACACTGAAGCTTTCTTT. Its protein is CASSPRGQGNTEAFF.